The 27 T cell receptor beta chains reported below all come from one sample, sequenced in a study of T and B cells in COVID-19 patients. TRB rearrangements were amplified by multiplex PCR with BIOMED2 TRB-A/B primers. One entry per CDR3 protein results from TCRdb running MiXCR on the multiplex PCR reads. There are 8,000 to 9,500 distinct CDR3 sequences in the sample; about a third occur only once, and about 50% lies in the top ten. TRB was amplified from about 250-500 ng of blood genomic DNA. Sequenced: blood. Receptors originate from a human donor with active COVID-19.

The J gene is TRBJ1-1, the V gene TRBV19; weak D call: TRBD1 (5 bases). Germline V gives CDR1 LNHDA, CDR2 SQIVND (reference sequence). The length of the CDR3 is 14 residues. V was pared by 4 bases and J by 5 bases, with 14 bases between. CDR3 residues: CASSSNRCQTEAFF. The CDR3 DNA reads TGTGCCAGTAGTAGCAACAGGTGTCAGACTGAAGCTTTCTTT.

The CDR3 region has the DNA TGTGCCAGCACCTCCTTGCTAACACGTGCGGGGTCCGAGCAGTACTTC. It yields the protein CASTSLLTRAGSEQYF. The chain employs TRBV6-1 and TRBJ2-7; possible D gene TRBD2, 6 bases. CDR3 length: 16 residues. Per the germline V gene, CDR1 is MNHNS and CDR2 is SASEGT. Trimming stripped 7 bases from V and 6 bases from J, with 25 bases between.

The CDR3: CASSEGWDTSSSNRNQPQHF. The CDR3 coding sequence is TGTGCCAGCAGTGAAGGATGGGACACCTCTTCCAGCAATCGCAATCAGCCCCAGCATTTT. V usage is TRBV6-1 and J usage is TRBJ1-5; D might be TRBD1 (6 bases). Germline loops: CDR1 MNHNS, CDR2 SASEGT. V was cut by 1 base and J by 2 bases, with 24 bases left in between. The CDR3 totals 20 residues.

The chain recombines TRBV5-1 with TRBJ2-2; 7 bases map to TRBD1. Germline lookup yields CDR1 SGHRS and CDR2 YFSETQ. CDR3 length: 15 amino acids. V lost 4 bases and J lost 0; bases outside the gene matches: 3. CDR3 loop: CASSPTGTNTGELFF. The CDR3 DNA follows: TGCGCCAGCAGCCCGACAGGGACGAACACCGGGGAGCTGTTTTTT.

The chain is built from TRBV12-3 or TRBV12-4 and TRBJ1-5; weak D call: TRBD1 (5 bases). This CDR3 spans 14 amino acids. Trimming removed 5 bases from V and 3 bases from J, with 11 bases in between. The CDR3 nucleotides are TGTGCCAGCAGTAGGGACCGGGACAATCAGCCCCAGCATTTT. Its translation: CASSRDRDNQPQHF.

This clonotype occurred a few times. The chain recombines TRBV7-2 with TRBJ2-6; D is possibly TRBD1 (6 bases). CDR3 length: 14 amino acids. The V end lost 1 base, the J end lost 9 bases, and 10 bases lay between the germline ends. The germline gives CDR1 SGHTA, CDR2 FQGNSA. The CDR3 sequence is CASSLVQGGNVLTF. Written as DNA, the CDR3 is TGTGCCAGCAGCTTAGTACAGGGTGGCAACGTCCTGACTTTC.

This clonotype has more than one count but fewer than ten. The CDR3 region is CASSFQLGTSVDNEQFF. As DNA, the CDR3 is TGTGCCAGCAGTTTCCAACTCGGGACTAGCGTTGACAATGAGCAGTTCTTC. This chain connects TRBV12-3 or TRBV12-4 to TRBJ2-1, with 10 bases that match TRBD2. This CDR3 has 17 amino acids. V was clipped by 3 bases and J by 5 bases; unmatched bases: 10.

The genes are TRBV19 and TRBJ1-5; 7 bases agree with TRBD1. V dropped 10 bases and J dropped 0; count of bases not matched to a gene: 3. This CDR3 spans 13 amino acids. Germline lookup yields CDR1 LNHDA and CDR2 SQIVND (reference sequence). The CDR3 DNA follows: TGTGCCACCGACAGGGATAGCAATCAGCCCCAGCATTTT. It translates to CATDRDSNQPQHF. Full variable domain (outside the CDR3, taken from reference TRBV19 and TRBJ1-5): DGGITQSPKYLFRKEGQNVTLSCEQNLNHDAMYWYRQDPGQGLRLIYYSQIVNDFQKGDIAEGYSVSREKKESFPLTVTSAQKNPTAFYLCATDRDSNQPQHFGDGTRLSIL.

The sample holds one count of this clonotype. The chain recombines TRBV19 with TRBJ2-2; D remains unclear. Germline assignment: CDR1 LNHDA and CDR2 SQIVND (reference sequence). Trimming stripped 6 bases from V and 0 bases from J, with 17 bases between. This CDR3 comprises 17 residues. The CDR3 nucleotides read TGTGCCAGTAGCCTCAATCCGGCCGGATCGAACACCGGGGAGCTGTTTTTT. This codes for CASSLNPAGSNTGELFF.

The chain links TRBV19 to TRBJ2-5; 14 nucleotides line up with TRBD2. The germline CDR1 and CDR2 sequences are LNHDA and SQIVND (reference sequence). This CDR3 has 16 amino acids. Trimming at V came to 10 bases and at J to 5 bases, leaving 12 bases not matched to a gene. CDR3 bases: TGTGCCACCCACAGAGGGACTAGCGGGGGTATCGAGACCCAGTACTTC. Its translation: CATHRGTSGGIETQYF.

V gene TRBV5-6 combines with J gene TRBJ2-3; D possibly matches TRBD1 or TRBD2 (5 bases each). Between the trimmed V and J ends, which lost 3 bases and 5 bases, there was a span of 16 bases. This CDR3 has 15 amino acids. From germline, CDR1 is SGHDT and CDR2 YYEEEE. This chain's CDR3 is CASSSNGDPRDTQYF. In DNA form, the CDR3 reads TGTGCCAGCAGCTCTAACGGGGACCCACGAGATACGCAGTATTTT.

In this sample, this clonotype turned up a few times. The rearrangement uses TRBV6-6 and TRBJ2-1; D is perhaps TRBD2 (6 bases). This CDR3 is built from 13 residues. CDR1 is MNHNY, CDR2 SVGAGI, per germline (reference sequence). The CDR3 nucleotides read TGTGCTTCGACTAGGAACTCCTACAATGAGCAGTTCTTC. Residues: CASTRNSYNEQFF.

V and J are TRBV6-2 or TRBV6-3 and TRBJ2-4; 9 bases are a match to TRBD1. The CDR3 runs 18 residues. The V segment lost 0 bases and the J segment 3 bases; nucleotides outside the gene matches: 9. Germline V gene sequence: CDR1 MNHEY, CDR2 SVGEGT. CDR3 protein: CASSYSATTGGDKNIQYF. The CDR3 coding sequence is TGTGCCAGCAGTTACTCGGCAACGACAGGGGGGGACAAAAACATTCAGTACTTC.

This rearrangement joins TRBV6-4 to TRBJ1-6; no definite D call. The CDR3 consists of 15 residues. CDR1 is MRHNA and CDR2 is SNTAGT in the germline V gene. V shed 5 bases and J shed 0 bases, with 8 bases lying between them. The CDR3, as DNA: TGTGCCAGCAGTTTGGAGAGCTCCTATAATTCACCCCTCCACTTT. Its protein is CASSLESSYNSPLHF.

This clonotype has more than one count but fewer than ten. V is TRBV6-1 and J is TRBJ2-7; the D is unclear. Trimming took 0 bases from V and 2 from J, leaving 17 bases between them. Germline V CDR1 and CDR2: MNHNS, SASEGT. The CDR3 is 17 amino acids. CDR3 bases: TGTGCCAGCAGTGAAGCGCTTCCTGGCAGTCTGACCTACGAGCAGTACTTC. Residues: CASSEALPGSLTYEQYF.

V usage is TRBV27 and J usage is TRBJ1-6; a weak D match, TRBD1 (5 bases). Germline-derived CDR1 and CDR2 are MNHEY and SMNVEV (reference sequence). V was clipped by 7 bases and J by 8 bases, with 9 bases between them. CDR3 length equals 12 residues. CDR3 sequence reads: CASKTGDSPLHF. CDR3 nucleotides: TGTGCCAGCAAAACGGGGGATTCACCCCTCCACTTT.

This chain uses TRBV6-5 with TRBJ2-1; 7 bases line up with TRBD1. The junction had 6 bases not matched to a gene; V was cut back by 6 bases and J by 4 bases. The CDR3 covers 14 residues. Germline values: CDR1 MNHEY, CDR2 SVGAGI. The CDR3 DNA sequence: TGTGCCAGCAGCCGGGACAGAGATTACAATGAGCAGTTCTTC. As protein: CASSRDRDYNEQFF.

The chain employs TRBV6-5 and TRBJ2-6; D gene uncertain. Trimming pared 6 bases from V and 0 bases from J, leaving 6 bases between. The CDR3 consists of 14 residues. Germline assignment: CDR1 MNHEY and CDR2 SVGAGI. CDR3 coding DNA: TGTGCCAGCAGAGAGGCCTCTGGGGCCAACGTCCTGACTTTC. Translating gives CASREASGANVLTF.

In this sample, this clonotype turned up once. The chain links TRBV18 to TRBJ1-5; D unclear. Trimming took off 2 bases at V and 0 bases at J, with 11 bases between the two ends. Per the germline V gene, CDR1 is KGHSH and CDR2 is LQKENI. The CDR3 is 16 amino acids. The CDR3 protein is CASSPVGQSSNQPQHF. CDR3 DNA sequence: TGTGCCAGCTCACCAGTCGGGCAGAGTAGCAATCAGCCCCAGCATTTT.

V gene TRBV11-3 combines with J gene TRBJ2-3; no firm D call. This CDR3 contains 12 residues. Trimming cost V 2 bases and J 3 bases, with 3 bases left between them. The germline gives CDR1 SGHNT, CDR2 YENEEA. The CDR3 sequence: CASSLMTDTQYF. CDR3 sequence (DNA): TGTGCCAGCAGCTTAATGACAGATACGCAGTATTTT.

This clonotype was detected a few times. The rearrangement joins TRBV29-1 to TRBJ1-1; D is unresolved. The CDR3 covers 12 residues. With 6 bases removed from V and 5 bases from J, the gap between germline ends came to 13 bases. Germline V gene sequence: CDR1 SQVTM, CDR2 ANQGSEA. The CDR3 is CSVVTKGTEAFF. The CDR3 DNA reads TGCAGCGTAGTGACGAAGGGAACTGAAGCTTTCTTT.

This clonotype was counted between two and nine times. V gene TRBV20-1 combines with J gene TRBJ2-7, with D possibly matching TRBD1 (5 bases). CDR1 is DFQATT and CDR2 is SNEGSKA in the germline V gene (reference sequence). This CDR3 comprises 12 residues. The CDR3, as DNA: TGCAGCCCTTGGACATTAGTGTACGAGCAGTACTTC. Protein product: CSPWTLVYEQYF.

J is TRBJ2-6 and V is TRBV18; possible D gene TRBD1, 5 bases. The CDR3 length is 17 residues. With 1 base removed from V and 0 bases from J, the gap between germline ends came to 10 bases. Germline CDR1 KGHSH, CDR2 LQKENI. CDR3 coding DNA: TGTGCCAGCTCACCACAGGGGCCCTTCTCTGGGGCCAACGTCCTGACTTTC. This translates into CASSPQGPFSGANVLTF.

This clonotype was observed a handful of times. The chain has TRBV27 and TRBJ1-5, with TRBD1 identical over 9 bases. V dropped 3 bases and J dropped 3; count of bases not matched to a gene: 15. Germline V gives CDR1 MNHEY, CDR2 SMNVEV (reference sequence). The CDR3 is 19 residues long. The DNA for the CDR3 is TGTGCCAGCAGTTTCCGGGACAGGGTGAGCGGCCACCCCAATCAGCCCCAGCATTTT. Residues: CASSFRDRVSGHPNQPQHF.

This clonotype was observed a few times. V usage is TRBV7-6 and J usage is TRBJ2-2; the D gene is possibly TRBD1 (5 bases). Trimming shortened V by 2 bases and J by 5 bases, and 18 bases separated the two germline ends. Per germline, CDR1 SGHVS and CDR2 FNYEAQ. This CDR3 is built from 17 residues. This chain's CDR3 is CASSLRLQGRRTGELFF. The CDR3 DNA reads TGTGCCAGCAGCTTACGCCTCCAGGGCAGAAGGACCGGGGAGCTGTTTTTT.

The table lists this clonotype with a few counts. V gene TRBV27 combines with J gene TRBJ1-1; D remains unclear. Trimming removed 2 bases at V and 4 bases at J, with 8 bases between. This CDR3 region has 13 residues. Germline CDR1 MNHEY, CDR2 SMNVEV (reference sequence). This chain's CDR3 is CASSLSAPTEAFF. CDR3 sequence (DNA): TGTGCCAGCAGTTTAAGCGCGCCCACTGAAGCTTTCTTT.

The chain employs TRBV5-6 and TRBJ1-3, with 9 bases aligning to TRBD1. The CDR3 contains 15 residues. Germline lookup yields CDR1 SGHDT and CDR2 YYEEEE. V shed 1 base, J shed 7 bases, and the junction held 6 bases outside the gene matches. Here the CDR3 DNA reads TGTGCCAGCAGCTTGAGGGGGGACAGGGCCAACACCATATATTTT. Its translation is CASSLRGDRANTIYF.